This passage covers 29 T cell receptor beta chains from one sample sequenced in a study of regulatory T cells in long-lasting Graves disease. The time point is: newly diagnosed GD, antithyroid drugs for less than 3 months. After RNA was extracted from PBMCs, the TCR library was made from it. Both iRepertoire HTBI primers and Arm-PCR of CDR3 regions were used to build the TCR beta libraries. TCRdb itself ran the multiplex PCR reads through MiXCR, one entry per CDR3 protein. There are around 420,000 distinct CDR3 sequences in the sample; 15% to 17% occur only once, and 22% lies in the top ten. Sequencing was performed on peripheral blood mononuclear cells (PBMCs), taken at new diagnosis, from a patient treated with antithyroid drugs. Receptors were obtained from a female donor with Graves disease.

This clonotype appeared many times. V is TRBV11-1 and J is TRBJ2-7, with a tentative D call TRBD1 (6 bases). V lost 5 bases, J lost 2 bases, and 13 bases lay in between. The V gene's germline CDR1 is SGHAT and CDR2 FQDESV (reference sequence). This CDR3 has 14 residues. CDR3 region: CASSPPDRTYEQYF. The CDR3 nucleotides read TGTGCCAGCAGCCCGCCGGACAGAACCTACGAGCAGTACTTC.

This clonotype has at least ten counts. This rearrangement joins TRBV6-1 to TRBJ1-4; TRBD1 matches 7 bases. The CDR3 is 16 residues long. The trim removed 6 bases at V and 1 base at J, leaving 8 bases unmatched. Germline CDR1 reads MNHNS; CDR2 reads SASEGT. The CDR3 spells CASRPRRTGTNEKLFF. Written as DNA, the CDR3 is TGTGCCAGCAGGCCCCGTCGGACAGGAACTAATGAAAAACTGTTTTTT.

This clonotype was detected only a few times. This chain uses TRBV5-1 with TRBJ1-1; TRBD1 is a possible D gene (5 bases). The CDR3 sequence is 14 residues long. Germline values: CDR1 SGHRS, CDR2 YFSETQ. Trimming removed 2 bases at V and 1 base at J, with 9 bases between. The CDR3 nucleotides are TGCGCCAGCAGCTTAGGGGACCCGAACACTGAAGCTTTCTTT. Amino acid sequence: CASSLGDPNTEAFF.

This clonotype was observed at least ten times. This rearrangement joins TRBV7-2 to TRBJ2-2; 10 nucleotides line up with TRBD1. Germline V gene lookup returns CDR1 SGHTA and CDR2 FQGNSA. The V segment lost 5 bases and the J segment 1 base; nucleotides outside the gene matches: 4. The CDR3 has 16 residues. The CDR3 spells CASSPRDRGNTGELFF. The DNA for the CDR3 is TGTGCCAGCAGCCCACGGGACAGGGGGAACACCGGGGAGCTGTTTTTT.

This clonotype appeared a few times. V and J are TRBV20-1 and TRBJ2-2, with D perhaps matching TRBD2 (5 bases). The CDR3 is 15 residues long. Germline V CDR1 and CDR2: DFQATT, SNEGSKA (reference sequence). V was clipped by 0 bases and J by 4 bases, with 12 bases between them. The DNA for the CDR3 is TGCAGTGCTAGAGATAGGAGGTCGGGCACCGGGGAGCTGTTTTTT. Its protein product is CSARDRRSGTGELFF.

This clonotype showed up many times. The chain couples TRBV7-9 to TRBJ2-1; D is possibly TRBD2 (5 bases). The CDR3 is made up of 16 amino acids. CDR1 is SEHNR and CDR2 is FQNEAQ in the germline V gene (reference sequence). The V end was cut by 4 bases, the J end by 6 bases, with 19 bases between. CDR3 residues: CASSSTGSTLRNEQFF. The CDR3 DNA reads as TGTGCCAGCAGCTCGACGGGGTCGACCCTCCGCAATGAGCAGTTCTTC.

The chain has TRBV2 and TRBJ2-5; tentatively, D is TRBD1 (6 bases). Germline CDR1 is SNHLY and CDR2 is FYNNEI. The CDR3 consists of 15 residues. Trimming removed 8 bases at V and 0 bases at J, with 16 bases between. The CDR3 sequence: CASGRDTGYQETQYF. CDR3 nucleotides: TGTGCCAGCGGAAGGGACACCGGGTACCAAGAGACCCAGTACTTC.

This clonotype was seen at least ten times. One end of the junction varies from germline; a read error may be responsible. CDR3 coding DNA: TGTGCCAGCAGCTTAGAGGGTAGCACAGATACGCAGTATTTC. This encodes CASSLEGSTDTQYF. The rearrangement joins TRBV7-3 to TRBJ2-3, with a weak D call TRBD2 (5 bases). The CDR3 has 14 residues. Germline V gene data show CDR1 as SGHTA and CDR2 as FQGTGA.

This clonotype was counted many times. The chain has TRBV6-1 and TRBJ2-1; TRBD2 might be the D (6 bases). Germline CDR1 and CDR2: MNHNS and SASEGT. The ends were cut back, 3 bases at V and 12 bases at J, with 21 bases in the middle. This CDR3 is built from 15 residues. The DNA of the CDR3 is TGTGCCAGCAGTGATTATGGCTCACTCCCCGGGGGGCAGTTCTTC. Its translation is CASSDYGSLPGGQFF.

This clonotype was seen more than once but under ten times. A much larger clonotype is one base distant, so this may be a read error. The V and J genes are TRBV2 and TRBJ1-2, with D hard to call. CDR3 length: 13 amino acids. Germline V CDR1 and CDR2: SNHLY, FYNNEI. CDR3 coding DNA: TGTGCCGGCAGTGACGATGCCCTACCAACCCTAACCTTC. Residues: CAGSDDALPTLTF. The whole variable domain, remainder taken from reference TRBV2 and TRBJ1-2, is EPEVTQTPSHQVTQMGQEVILRCVPISNHLYFYWYRQILGQKVEFLVSFYNNEISEKSEIFDDQFSVERPDGSNFTLKIRSTKLEDSAMYFCAGSDDALPTLTFGSGTRLTVV.

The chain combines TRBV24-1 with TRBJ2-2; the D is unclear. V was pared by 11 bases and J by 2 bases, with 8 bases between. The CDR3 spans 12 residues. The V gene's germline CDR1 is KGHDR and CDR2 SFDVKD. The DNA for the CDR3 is TGTGCCAACTCACATAACACCGGGGAGCTGTTTTTT. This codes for CANSHNTGELFF.

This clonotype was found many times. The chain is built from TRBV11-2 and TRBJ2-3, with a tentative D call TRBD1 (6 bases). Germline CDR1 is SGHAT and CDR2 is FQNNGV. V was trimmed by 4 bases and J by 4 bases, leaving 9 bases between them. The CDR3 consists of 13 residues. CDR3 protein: CASSSDRADTQYF. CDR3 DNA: TGTGCCAGCAGCTCGGACAGAGCAGATACGCAGTATTTT.

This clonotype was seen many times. The CDR3 DNA is TGTGCCAGTAGTATAGAACTAGCGACGATCTACGAGCAGTACTTC. Amino acid sequence: CASSIELATIYEQYF. V usage is TRBV19 and J usage is TRBJ2-7; TRBD2 matches 7 bases. After removal of 0 bases from V and 3 bases from J, the junction contained 5 bases not matched to a gene. CDR3 length equals 15 residues. From germline, CDR1 is LNHDA and CDR2 SQIVND (reference sequence).

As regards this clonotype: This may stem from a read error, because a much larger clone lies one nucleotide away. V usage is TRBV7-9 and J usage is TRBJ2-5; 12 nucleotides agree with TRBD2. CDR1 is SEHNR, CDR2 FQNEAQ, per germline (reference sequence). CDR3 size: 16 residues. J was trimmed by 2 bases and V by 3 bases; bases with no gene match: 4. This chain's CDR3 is CASSFTGLAGQETQYF. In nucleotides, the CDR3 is TGTGCCAGCAGCTTTACTGGACTAGCGGGACAAGAGACCCAGTACTTC.

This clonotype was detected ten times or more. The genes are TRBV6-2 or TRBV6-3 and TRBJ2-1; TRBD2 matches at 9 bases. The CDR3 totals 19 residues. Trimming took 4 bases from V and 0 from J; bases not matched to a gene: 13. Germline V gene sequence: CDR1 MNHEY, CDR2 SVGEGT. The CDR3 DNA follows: TGTGCCAGCAGTTCCCCCGTAGCGGGAGTACGAGTCTCCTACAATGAGCAGTTCTTC. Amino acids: CASSSPVAGVRVSYNEQFF.

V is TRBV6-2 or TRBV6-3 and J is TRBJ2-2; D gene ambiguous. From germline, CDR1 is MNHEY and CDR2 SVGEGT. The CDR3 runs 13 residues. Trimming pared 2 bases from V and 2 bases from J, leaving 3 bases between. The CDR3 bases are TGTGCCAGCAGTTACCTCAACACCGGGGAGCTGTTTTTT. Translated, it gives CASSYLNTGELFF.

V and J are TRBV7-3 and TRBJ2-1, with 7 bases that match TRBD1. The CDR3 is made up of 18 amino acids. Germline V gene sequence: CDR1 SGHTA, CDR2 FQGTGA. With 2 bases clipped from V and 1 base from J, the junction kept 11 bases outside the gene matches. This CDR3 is CASSLYVRDRVSYNEQFF. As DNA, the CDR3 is TGTGCCAGCAGCTTATACGTCCGAGACAGGGTGTCCTACAATGAGCAGTTCTTC.

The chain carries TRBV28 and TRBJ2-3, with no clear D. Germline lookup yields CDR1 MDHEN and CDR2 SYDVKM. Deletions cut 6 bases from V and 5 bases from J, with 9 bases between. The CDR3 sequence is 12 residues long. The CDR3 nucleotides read TGTGCCAGCAGCCTCCAGGTAGATACGCAGTATTTT. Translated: CASSLQVDTQYF. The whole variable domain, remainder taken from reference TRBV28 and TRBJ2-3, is DVKVTQSSRYLVKRTGEKVFLECVQDMDHENMFWYRQDPGLGLRLIYFSYDVKMKEKGDIPEGYSVSREKKERFSLILESASTNQTSMYLCASSLQVDTQYFGPGTRLTVL.

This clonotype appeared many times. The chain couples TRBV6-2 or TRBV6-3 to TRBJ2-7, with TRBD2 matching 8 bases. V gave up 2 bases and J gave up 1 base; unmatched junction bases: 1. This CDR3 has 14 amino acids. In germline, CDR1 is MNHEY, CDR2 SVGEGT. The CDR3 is CASSYRGGSYEQYF. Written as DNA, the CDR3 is TGTGCCAGCAGTTACCGGGGGGGGTCCTACGAGCAGTACTTC.

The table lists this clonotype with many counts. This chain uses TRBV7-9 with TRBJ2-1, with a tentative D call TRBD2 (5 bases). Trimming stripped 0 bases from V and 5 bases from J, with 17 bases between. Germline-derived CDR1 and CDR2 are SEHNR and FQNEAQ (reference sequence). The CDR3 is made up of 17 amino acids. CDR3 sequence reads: CASSLAGVLSRHNEQFF. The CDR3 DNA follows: TGTGCCAGCAGCTTAGCCGGGGTGCTGAGTCGCCACAATGAGCAGTTCTTC.

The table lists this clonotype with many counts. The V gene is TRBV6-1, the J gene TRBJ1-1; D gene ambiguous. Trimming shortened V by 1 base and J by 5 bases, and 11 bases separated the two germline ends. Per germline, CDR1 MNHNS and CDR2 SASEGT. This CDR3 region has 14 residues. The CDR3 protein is CASSEGDARTEAFF. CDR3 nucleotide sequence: TGTGCCAGCAGTGAAGGAGATGCTCGTACTGAAGCTTTCTTT.

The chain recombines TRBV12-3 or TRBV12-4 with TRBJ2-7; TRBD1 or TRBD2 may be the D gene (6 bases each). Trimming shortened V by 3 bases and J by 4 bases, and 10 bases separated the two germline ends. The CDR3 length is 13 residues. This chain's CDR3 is CASSLTGLYEQYF. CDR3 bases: TGTGCCAGCAGTTTGACAGGACTATACGAGCAGTACTTC.

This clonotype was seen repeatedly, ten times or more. CDR3 coding DNA: TGTGCCAGCACGGGGGTGTTATACAATGAGCAGTTCTTC. This sequence encodes CASTGVLYNEQFF. The rearrangement links TRBV6-2 or TRBV6-3 to TRBJ2-1, with D tentatively TRBD2 (6 bases). The germline V gene encodes CDR1 MNHEY and CDR2 SVGEGT. Trimming removed 7 bases from V and 4 bases from J, with 11 bases in between. The CDR3 length is 13 residues.

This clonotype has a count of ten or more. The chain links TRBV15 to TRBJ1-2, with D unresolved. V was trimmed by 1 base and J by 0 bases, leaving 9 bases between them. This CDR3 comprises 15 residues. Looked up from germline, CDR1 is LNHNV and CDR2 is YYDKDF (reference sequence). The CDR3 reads CATSRARPTNYGYTF. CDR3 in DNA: TGTGCCACCAGCAGAGCACGGCCGACTAACTATGGCTACACCTTC.

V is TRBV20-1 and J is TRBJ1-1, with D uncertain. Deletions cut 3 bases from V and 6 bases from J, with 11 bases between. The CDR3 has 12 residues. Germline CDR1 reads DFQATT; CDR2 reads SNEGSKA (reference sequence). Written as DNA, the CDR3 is TGCAGTGCTAGTTGGGAGTTCTCTGAAGCTTTCTTT. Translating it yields CSASWEFSEAFF.

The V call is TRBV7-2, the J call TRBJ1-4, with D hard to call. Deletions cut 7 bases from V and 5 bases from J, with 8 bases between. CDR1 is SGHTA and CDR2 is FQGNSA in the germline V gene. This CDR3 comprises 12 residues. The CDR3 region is CASTKGNEKLFF. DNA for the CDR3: TGTGCCAGCACCAAGGGAAATGAAAAACTGTTTTTT.

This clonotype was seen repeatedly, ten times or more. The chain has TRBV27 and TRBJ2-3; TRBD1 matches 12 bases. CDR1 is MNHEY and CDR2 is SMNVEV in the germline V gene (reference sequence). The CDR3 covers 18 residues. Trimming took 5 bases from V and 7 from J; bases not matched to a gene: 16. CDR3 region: CASSPGQGAASGSNTQYF. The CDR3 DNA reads TGTGCCAGCAGTCCGGGACAGGGGGCGGCTAGCGGGAGTAATACGCAGTATTTT.

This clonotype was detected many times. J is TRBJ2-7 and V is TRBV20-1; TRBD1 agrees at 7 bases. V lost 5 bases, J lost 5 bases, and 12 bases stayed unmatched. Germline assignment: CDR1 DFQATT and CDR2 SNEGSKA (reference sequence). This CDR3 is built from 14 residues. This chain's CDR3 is CSAEGALGDDEQYF. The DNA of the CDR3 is TGCAGTGCTGAGGGGGCCCTCGGTGATGACGAGCAGTACTTC.

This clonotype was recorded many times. The CDR3: CASSLAAGGASTEAFF. CDR3 DNA sequence: TGTGCCAGCAGCTTAGCGGCAGGGGGCGCGAGCACTGAAGCTTTCTTT. The chain combines TRBV7-3 with TRBJ1-1; 8 bases are a match to TRBD1. The germline V gene encodes CDR1 SGHTA and CDR2 FQGTGA. J was trimmed by 4 bases and V by 2 bases; bases with no gene match: 9. This CDR3 is built from 16 residues.